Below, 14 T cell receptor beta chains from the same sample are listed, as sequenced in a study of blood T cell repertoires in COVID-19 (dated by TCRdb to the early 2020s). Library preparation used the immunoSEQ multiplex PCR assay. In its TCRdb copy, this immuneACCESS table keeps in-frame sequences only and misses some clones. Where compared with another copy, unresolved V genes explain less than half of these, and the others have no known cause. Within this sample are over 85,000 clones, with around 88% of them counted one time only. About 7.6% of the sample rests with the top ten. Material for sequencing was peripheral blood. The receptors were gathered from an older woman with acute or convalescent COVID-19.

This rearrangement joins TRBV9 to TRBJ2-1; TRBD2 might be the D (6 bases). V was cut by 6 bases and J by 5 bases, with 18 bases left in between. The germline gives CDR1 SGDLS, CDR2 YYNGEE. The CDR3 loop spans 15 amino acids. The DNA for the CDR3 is TGTGCCAGCACAATAGCCGGGACTGAGAACAATGAGCAGTTCTTC. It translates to CASTIAGTENNEQFF. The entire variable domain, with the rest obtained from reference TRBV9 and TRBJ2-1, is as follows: DSGVTQTPKHLITATGQRVTLRCSPRSGDLSVYWYQQSLDQGLQFLIQYYNGEERAKGNILERFSAQQFPDLHSELNLSSLELGDSALYFCASTIAGTENNEQFFGPGTRLTVL.

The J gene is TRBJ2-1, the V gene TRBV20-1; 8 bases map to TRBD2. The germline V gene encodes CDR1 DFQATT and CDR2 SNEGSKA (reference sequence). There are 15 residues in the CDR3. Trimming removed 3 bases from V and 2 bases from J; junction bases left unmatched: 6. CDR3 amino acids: CSASLPGRAYNEQFF. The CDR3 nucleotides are TGCAGTGCTAGTCTGCCCGGGAGGGCCTACAATGAGCAGTTCTTC.

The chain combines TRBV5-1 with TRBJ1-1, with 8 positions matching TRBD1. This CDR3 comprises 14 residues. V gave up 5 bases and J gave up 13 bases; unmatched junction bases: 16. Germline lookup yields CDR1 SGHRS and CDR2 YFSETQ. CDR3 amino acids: CASSQAPGQVIGFF. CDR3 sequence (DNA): TGCGCCAGCAGTCAAGCCCCGGGACAGGTAATAGGTTTCTTT.

CDR3 loop: CASSSLFWGQGLNEQFF. The DNA for the CDR3 is TGTGCCAGCAGCTCGTTATTCTGGGGACAGGGCCTCAATGAGCAGTTCTTC. The chain carries TRBV5-6 and TRBJ2-1, with 9 bases identical to TRBD1. Trimming at V came to 3 bases and at J to 6 bases, leaving 13 bases not matched to a gene. Per the germline V gene, CDR1 is SGHDT and CDR2 is YYEEEE. This CDR3 has 17 amino acids. Supplemented by reference TRBV5-6 and TRBJ2-1, the full variable domain reads DAGVTQSPTHLIKTRGQQVTLRCSPKSGHDTVSWYQQALGQGPQFIFQYYEEEERQRGNFPDRFSGHQFPNYSSELNVNALLLGDSALYLCASSSLFWGQGLNEQFFGPGTRLTVL.

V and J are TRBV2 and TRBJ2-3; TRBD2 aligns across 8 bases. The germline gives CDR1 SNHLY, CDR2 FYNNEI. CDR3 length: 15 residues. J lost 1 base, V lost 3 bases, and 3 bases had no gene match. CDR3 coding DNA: TGTGCCAGCAGTGATGGGCGGGGGGGCACAGATACGCAGTATTTT. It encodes CASSDGRGGTDTQYF.

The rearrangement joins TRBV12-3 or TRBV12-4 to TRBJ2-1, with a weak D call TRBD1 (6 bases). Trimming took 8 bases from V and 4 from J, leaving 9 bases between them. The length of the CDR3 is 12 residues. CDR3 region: CASSRGYNEQFF. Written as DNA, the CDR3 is TGTGCCAGCTCTAGGGGGTACAATGAGCAGTTCTTC.

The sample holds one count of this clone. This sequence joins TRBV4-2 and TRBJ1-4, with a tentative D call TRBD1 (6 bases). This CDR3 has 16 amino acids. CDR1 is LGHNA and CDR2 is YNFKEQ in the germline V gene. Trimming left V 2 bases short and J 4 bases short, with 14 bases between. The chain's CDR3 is CASSQQPDSSNEKLFF. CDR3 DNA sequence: TGTGCCAGCAGCCAACAACCGGACAGTAGTAATGAAAAACTGTTTTTT.

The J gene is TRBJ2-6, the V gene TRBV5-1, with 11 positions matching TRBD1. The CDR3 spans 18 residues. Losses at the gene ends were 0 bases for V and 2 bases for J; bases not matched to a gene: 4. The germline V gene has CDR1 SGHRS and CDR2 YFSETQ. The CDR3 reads CASSLGTGGLAGANVLTF. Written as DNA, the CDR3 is TGCGCCAGCAGCTTGGGGACAGGGGGCCTCGCTGGGGCCAACGTCCTGACTTTC.

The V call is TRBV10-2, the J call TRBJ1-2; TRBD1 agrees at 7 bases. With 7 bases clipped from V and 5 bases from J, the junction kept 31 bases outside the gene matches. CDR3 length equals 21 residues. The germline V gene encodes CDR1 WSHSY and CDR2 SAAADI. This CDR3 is CASNISGASRTGRFLCYGYTF. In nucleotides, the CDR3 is TGCGCCAGCAATATTTCAGGGGCTTCAAGGACAGGACGCTTCCTATGTTATGGCTACACCTTC.

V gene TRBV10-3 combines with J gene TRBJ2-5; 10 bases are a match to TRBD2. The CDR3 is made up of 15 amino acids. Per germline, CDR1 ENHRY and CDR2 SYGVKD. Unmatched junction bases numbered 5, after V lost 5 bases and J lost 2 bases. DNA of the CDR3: TGTGCCATCAGTCTGAGCGGGGGGGATCAAGAGACCCAGTACTTC. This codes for CAISLSGGDQETQYF.

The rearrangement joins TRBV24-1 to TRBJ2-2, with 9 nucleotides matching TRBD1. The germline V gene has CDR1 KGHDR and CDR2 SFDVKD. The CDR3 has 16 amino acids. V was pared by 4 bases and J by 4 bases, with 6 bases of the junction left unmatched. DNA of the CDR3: TGTGCCACCAGTGACACCGGGACAGGGCCCACCGGGGAGCTGTTTTTT. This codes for CATSDTGTGPTGELFF.

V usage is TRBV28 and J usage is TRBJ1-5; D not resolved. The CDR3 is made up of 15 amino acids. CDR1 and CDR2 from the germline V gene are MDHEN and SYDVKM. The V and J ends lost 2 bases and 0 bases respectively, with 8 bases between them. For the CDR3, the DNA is TGTGCCAGCAGTTTAGAAGCGTATAGCAATCAGCCCCAGCATTTT. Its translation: CASSLEAYSNQPQHF.

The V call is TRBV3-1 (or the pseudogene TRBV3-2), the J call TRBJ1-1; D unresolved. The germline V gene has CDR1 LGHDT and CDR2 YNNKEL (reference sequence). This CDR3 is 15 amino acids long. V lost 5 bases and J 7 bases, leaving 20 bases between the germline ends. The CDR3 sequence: CASSSRDNGADEAFF. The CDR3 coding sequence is TGTGCCAGCAGCAGCCGGGATAATGGAGCCGATGAAGCTTTCTTT.

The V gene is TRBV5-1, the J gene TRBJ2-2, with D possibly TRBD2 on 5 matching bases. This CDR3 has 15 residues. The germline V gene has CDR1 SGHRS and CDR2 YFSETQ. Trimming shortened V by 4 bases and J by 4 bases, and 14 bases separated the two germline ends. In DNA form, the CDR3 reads TGCGCCAGCAGCCCGCCTGGACTGACCACCGGGGAGCTGTTTTTT. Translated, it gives CASSPPGLTTGELFF. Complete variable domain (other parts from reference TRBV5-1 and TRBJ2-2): KAGVTQTPRYLIKTRGQQVTLSCSPISGHRSVSWYQQTPGQGLQFLFEYFSETQRNKGNFPGRFSGRQFSNSRSEMNVSTLELGDSALYLCASSPPGLTTGELFFGEGSRLTVL.